This T cell receptor beta chain is drawn from a study of T cells after yellow fever vaccination. About the study: Some fractions had low cell numbers, and these were prepared with SMART-Seq v4 Ultra Low Input. Findings and limits, study-wide: Post-booster samples contained most primary-vaccination clones (nearly 98% CD4, approximately 88% CD8). The appearance of a small share of clonotypes in both CD4 and CD8 compartments was observed.

A remark on this clonotype: Its target is not known.

Template switching with 5'RACE generated the TCR cDNA and added a universal primer site and UMIs. TCRdb reprocessed the 5' RACE reads via MiXCR and lists one record per CDR3 protein. This sample carries hundreds of thousands of distinct CDR3 sequences, roughly 11% of them seen once, and the ten largest clones take less than 20%. Sequenced material: PBMCs, taken on the day of the first yellow fever vaccination. The origin of this receptor is a man aged 18 to 30 who received the YFV17D yellow fever vaccine.

The CDR3 reads CASSYGGYYEQYF. The CDR3 bases are TGTGCCAGCAGTTACGGCGGATACTACGAGCAGTACTTC. The V call is TRBV6-5, the J call TRBJ2-7; no firm D call. With 2 bases removed from V and 3 bases from J, the gap between germline ends came to 8 bases. Germline assignment: CDR1 MNHEY and CDR2 SVGAGI. The CDR3 is made up of 13 amino acids.